This is a list of T cell receptor beta chains from one sample in a study of blood T cell repertoires in COVID-19. Clones were read by immunoSEQ multiplex PCR, and TCRdb kept only the in-frame ones, dropping some. The sample has approximately 100,000 clones, 70% to 90% seen once. The sample taken for sequencing was PBMCs or T cells enriched from blood (not recorded which). These receptor sequences come from a woman aged 50 to 65 who had recovered from COVID-19. Both conserved end residues are part of each CDR3. A D gene is named only where the DNA matches it firmly. Some rows mark clone size as missing; the rest say once, few, many or name a class of expanded clone.

>TRBJ2-1|.|TRBD2|TRBV5-1
CASSLDPGLSYNEQFF
TGCGCCAGCAGCTTGGACCCGGGACTATCCTACAATGAGCAGTTCTTC
>TRBJ2-3|.|.|TRBV19
CASSSGGSTDTQYF
TGTGCCAGTAGTTCAGGGGGGAGCACAGATACGCAGTATTTT
>TRBJ2-7|.|TRBD2|TRBV29-1
CSVRRAGGIYEQYF
TGCAGCGTACGACGAGCGGGAGGTATCTACGAGCAGTACTTC
>TRBJ1-2|.|.|TRBV30
CAWTAGYYGYTF
TGTGCCTGGACGGCGGGATACTATGGCTACACCTTC
>TRBJ2-2|.|.|TRBV11-2
CASSLVTRTGELFF
TGTGCCAGCAGCTTAGTAACTAGGACCGGGGAGCTGTTTTTT
>TRBJ2-3|.|TRBD2|TRBV6-5
CASSYRASGATDTQYF
TGTGCCAGCAGTTACAGGGCTAGCGGGGCTACAGATACGCAGTATTTT
>TRBJ2-3|.|.|TRBV28
CASSLRRVVSRTTSTDTQYF
TGTGCCAGCAGTTTGAGGCGGGTGGTGTCGCGAACGACTAGCACAGATACGCAGTATTTT
>TRBJ2-7|.|.|TRBV4-1
CASSPPRSREQYF
TGCGCCAGCAGCCCACCGAGGAGTCGCGAGCAGTACTTC
>TRBJ1-1|.|.|TRBV6-4
CASRSYHEAFF
TGTGCCAGCAGGAGTTATCATGAAGCTTTCTTT
>TRBJ1-4|.|.|TRBV2
CASSELEPTAEKLFF
TGTGCCAGCAGTGAATTGGAGCCCACCGCTGAAAAACTGTTTTTT
>TRBJ1-3|.|.|TRBV25-1
CASRDSTSGNTIYF
TGTGCCAGCCGAGACAGTACTTCTGGAAACACCATATATTTT
>TRBJ2-1|.|TRBD2|TRBV5-1
CASSLALSGSSYNEQFF
TGCGCCAGCAGCTTGGCCCTAAGCGGGAGTTCCTACAATGAGCAGTTCTTC
>TRBJ1-3|.|.|TRBV10-3
CAISESAVSGNTIYF
TGTGCCATCAGTGAATCTGCGGTCTCTGGAAACACCATATATTTT
>TRBJ1-5|few|.|TRBV11-2
CASSQGGGNQPQHF
TGTGCCAGCAGCCAAGGGGGAGGGAATCAGCCCCAGCATTTT
>TRBJ1-5|once|TRBD1|TRBV24-1
CATSEGTGSDQPQHF
TGTGCCACCAGTGAAGGGACAGGGTCGGATCAGCCCCAGCATTTT
>TRBJ2-3|.|.|TRBV9
CASSVGGGLPDTQYF
TGTGCCAGCAGCGTAGGTGGGGGGTTGCCAGATACGCAGTATTTT
>TRBJ2-3|.|.|TRBV5-6
CASGLSGPDTQYF
TGTGCCAGCGGGCTCAGCGGGCCAGATACGCAGTATTTT
>TRBJ2-5|.|TRBD2|TRBV27
CASSQRLAGGGVETQYF
TGTGCCAGCAGCCAGCGACTAGCGGGGGGAGGTGTAGAGACCCAGTACTTC
>TRBJ2-5|.|.|TRBV28
CASSARGGGSQETQYF
TGTGCCAGCAGTGCCCGAGGGGGGGGGAGCCAAGAGACCCAGTACTTC
>TRBJ1-2|.|TRBD1|TRBV3-1/TRBV3-2
CASSLFSGQGIGNYGYTF
TGTGCCAGCAGCCTATTTTCGGGACAGGGGATTGGGAACTATGGCTACACCTTC
>TRBJ2-7|.|TRBD2|TRBV10-1
CASSTQALAGEQYF
TGCGCCAGCAGTACCCAGGCCCTAGCGGGCGAGCAGTACTTC
>TRBJ2-2|.|.|TRBV19
CASSRGTEDTGELFF
TGTGCCAGTAGTCGGGGGACAGAAGACACCGGGGAGCTGTTTTTT
>TRBJ2-1|.|.|TRBV5-1
CASSLALTSSTANEQFF
TGCGCCAGCAGCTTGGCTCTTACTAGCAGCACAGCCAATGAGCAGTTCTTC
>TRBJ1-1|.|.|TRBV6-5
CASAPGPTEAFF
TGTGCCAGCGCACCTGGCCCAACTGAAGCTTTCTTT
>TRBJ2-1|.|TRBD2|TRBV15
CATSRWREGHDEQFF
TGTGCCACCAGCAGGTGGCGGGAGGGCCACGATGAGCAGTTCTTC
>TRBJ2-7|.|TRBD2|TRBV27
CASRPSGKSSYEQYF
TGTGCCAGCAGACCTAGCGGGAAGAGCTCCTACGAGCAGTACTTC
>TRBJ1-1|.|.|TRBV5-5
CASSLMALRGTEAFF
TGTGCCAGCAGCTTAATGGCGCTAAGGGGCACTGAAGCTTTCTTT
>TRBJ2-6|.|.|TRBV7-9
CASSLYQGNGANVLTF
TGTGCCAGCAGCTTATACCAGGGCAATGGGGCCAACGTCCTGACTTTC
>TRBJ2-5|.|TRBD2|TRBV12-3/TRBV12-4
CASSWTSKETQYF
TGTGCCAGCAGTTGGACTAGCAAAGAGACCCAGTACTTC
>TRBJ1-5|.|.|TRBV6-1
CASSDRVSNQPQHF
TGTGCCAGCAGTGACAGGGTAAGCAATCAGCCCCAGCATTTT
>TRBJ1-6|.|.|TRBV5-1
CASSAEALASPLHF
TGCGCCAGCAGCGCGGAAGCCCTCGCGTCACCCCTCCACTTT
>TRBJ2-7|.|TRBD1|TRBV27
CASSSLGTGHYEQYF
TGTGCCAGCAGTTCGCTCGGGACAGGGCACTACGAGCAGTACTTC